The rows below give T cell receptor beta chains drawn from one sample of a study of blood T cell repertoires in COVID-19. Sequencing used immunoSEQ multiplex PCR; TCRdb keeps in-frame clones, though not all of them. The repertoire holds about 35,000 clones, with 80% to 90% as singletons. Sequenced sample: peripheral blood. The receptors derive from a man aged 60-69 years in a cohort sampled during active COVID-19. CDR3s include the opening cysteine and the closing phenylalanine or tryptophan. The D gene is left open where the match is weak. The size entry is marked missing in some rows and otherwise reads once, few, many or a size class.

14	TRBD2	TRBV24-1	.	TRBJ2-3	TGTGCCACCAGTAGCGGGGAAAGCACAGATACGCAGTATTTT	CATSSGESTDTQYF
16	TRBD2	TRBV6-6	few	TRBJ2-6	TGTGCCAGCAGTTACCCGGGGAGGGCTGGGGCCAACGTCCTGACTTTC	CASSYPGRAGANVLTF
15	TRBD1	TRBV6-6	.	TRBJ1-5	TGTGCCAGCAACTCTGGGACAGGAACTTATCAGCCCCAGCATTTT	CASNSGTGTYQPQHF
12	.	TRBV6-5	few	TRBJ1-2	TGTGCCAGCAGTTTCGCAGGGGATGGCTACACCTTC	CASSFAGDGYTF
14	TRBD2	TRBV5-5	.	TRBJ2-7	TGTGCCAGCAGCTGGACTAGCGGGACCTACGAGCAGTACTTC	CASSWTSGTYEQYF
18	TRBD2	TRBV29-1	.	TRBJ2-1	TGCAGCGTTGGTGGGACTAGCGGCCTCTTCAGGACCTACAATGAGCAGTTCTTC	CSVGGTSGLFRTYNEQFF
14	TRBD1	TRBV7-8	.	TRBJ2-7	TGTGCCAGCATCCCTGGGACAGGGTGGGACGAGCAGTACTTC	CASIPGTGWDEQYF
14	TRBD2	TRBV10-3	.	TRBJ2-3	TGTGCCATCAGCCGACTAGCCCCCACAGATACGCAGTATTTT	CAISRLAPTDTQYF
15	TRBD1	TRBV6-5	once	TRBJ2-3	TGTGCCAGTCGGGCTTGGACAGGGAGCACAGATACGCAGTATTTT	CASRAWTGSTDTQYF
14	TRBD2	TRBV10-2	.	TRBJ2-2	TGCGCCAGCTCGCCGGGAGGGCCTACCGGGGAGCTGTTTTTT	CASSPGGPTGELFF
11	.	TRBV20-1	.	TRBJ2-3	TGCAGCGTGGGGCACACAGATACGCAGTATTTT	CSVGHTDTQYF
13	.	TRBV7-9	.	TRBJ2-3	TGTGCCAGCAATACAGGTTCTAGAGATACGCAGTATTTT	CASNTGSRDTQYF
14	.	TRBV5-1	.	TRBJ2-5	TGCGCCAGCTGGCAGGGCGAGTGGCAAGAGACCCAGTACTTC	CASWQGEWQETQYF
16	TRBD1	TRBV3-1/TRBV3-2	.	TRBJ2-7	TGTGCCAGCAGCCCAGAGAGGGACAGCTTCTCCTACGAGCAGTACTTC	CASSPERDSFSYEQYF
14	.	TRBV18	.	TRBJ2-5	TGTGCCAGCTCACCACTAGCGAACCAAGAGACCCAGTACTTC	CASSPLANQETQYF
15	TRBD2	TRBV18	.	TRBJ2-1	TGTGCCAGCTCACCTAGGGGACTAGCGGGAGACGAGCAGTTCTTC	CASSPRGLAGDEQFF
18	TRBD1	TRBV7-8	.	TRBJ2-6	TGTGCCAGCAGCTTAGAAGGGACAGGGAGCTCTGGGGCCAACGTCCTGACTTTC	CASSLEGTGSSGANVLTF
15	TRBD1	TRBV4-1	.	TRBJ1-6	TGCGCCAGCAGCCAAGATCAGGGACAGAATTCACCCCTCCACTTT	CASSQDQGQNSPLHF
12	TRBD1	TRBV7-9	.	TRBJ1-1	TGTGCCAGCAGTCCAGGGGGCGCAAACGCTTTCTTT	CASSPGGANAFF
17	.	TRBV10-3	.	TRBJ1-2	TGTGCCATCAGTGAGTCTGGCCCGCCAGGTCGAAACTATGGCTACACCTTC	CAISESGPPGRNYGYTF
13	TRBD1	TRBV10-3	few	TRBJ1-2	TGTGCCACCTCTGGACAGGATAACTATGGCTACACCTTC	CATSGQDNYGYTF
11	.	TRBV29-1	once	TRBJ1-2	TGCAGCGCTTCTGAGGCCTATGGCTACACCTTC	CSASEAYGYTF
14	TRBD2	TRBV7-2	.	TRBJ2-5	TGTGCCAGCAGCTTGGAGCGGGGTTGGGGGGACCAGTACTTC	CASSLERGWGDQYF
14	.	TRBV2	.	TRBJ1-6	TGTGCCAGCTGCCCGACAGAGCCGACTTCACCCCTCCACTTT	CASCPTEPTSPLHF
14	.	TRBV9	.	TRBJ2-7	TGTGCCAGCAGCGTAGGACTAGTCGGCTACGAGCAGTACTTC	CASSVGLVGYEQYF
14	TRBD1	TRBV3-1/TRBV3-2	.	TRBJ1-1	TGTGCCAGCAGCCCGCCGGGACAGTACACTGAAGCTTTCTTT	CASSPPGQYTEAFF
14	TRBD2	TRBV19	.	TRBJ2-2	TGTGCCAGTACGCTAGCGGGGTACACCGGGGAGCTGTTTTTT	CASTLAGYTGELFF
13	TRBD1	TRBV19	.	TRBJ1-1	TGTGCCAGTAGTTTGACAGGGGGCTCTGAAGCTTTCTTT	CASSLTGGSEAFF
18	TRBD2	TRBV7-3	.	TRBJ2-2	TGTGCCAGCAGCTTTCCAACTAGCGGGGCCCAGAACACCGGGGAGCTGTTTTTT	CASSFPTSGAQNTGELFF
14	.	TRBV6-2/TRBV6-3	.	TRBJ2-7	TGTGCCAGCAGTCCCGGGTACAATGGCGTCGAGCAGTACTTC	CASSPGYNGVEQYF
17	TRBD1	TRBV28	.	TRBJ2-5	TGTGCCAGCAGTACCTTACCTTCGACAGGGTCGACCGAGACCCAGTACTTC	CASSTLPSTGSTETQYF
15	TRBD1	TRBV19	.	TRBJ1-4	TGTGCCAGTAGTAAGGGGGCTGCAACTAATGAAAAACTGTTTTTT	CASSKGAATNEKLFF
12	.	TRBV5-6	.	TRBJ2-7	TGTGCCAGCAGCCGGGACACGTACGAGCAGTACTTC	CASSRDTYEQYF
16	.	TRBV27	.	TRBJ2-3	TGTGCCAGCAGTTTATTCCCCCCCTTAGGCACAGATACGCAGTATTTT	CASSLFPPLGTDTQYF
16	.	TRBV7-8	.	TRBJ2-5	TGTGCCAGCAGCCGATCTGACCCGGGACTCCAAGAGACCCAGTACTTC	CASSRSDPGLQETQYF
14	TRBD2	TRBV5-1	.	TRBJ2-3	TGCGCCAGCAGCTTGACTAGCGGGAGTCCAACGCAGTATTTT	CASSLTSGSPTQYF
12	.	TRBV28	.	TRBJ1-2	TGTGCCAGCGGGCCGGCAGGGCGTGGCTACACCTTC	CASGPAGRGYTF
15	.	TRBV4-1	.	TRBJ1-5	TGCGCCAGCAGCCATGTTCACACAGGCAATCAGCCCCAGCATTTT	CASSHVHTGNQPQHF
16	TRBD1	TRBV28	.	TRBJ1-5	TGTGCCAGCAGCCCCCGGACAGGGGCGAGCAATCAGCCCCAGCATTTT	CASSPRTGASNQPQHF
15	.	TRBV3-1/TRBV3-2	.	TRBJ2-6	TGTGCCAGCAGGGCAGGGACTGGTGGGGCCAACGTCCTGACTTTC	CASRAGTGGANVLTF
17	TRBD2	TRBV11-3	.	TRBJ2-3	TGTGCCAGCAGTTACCCCATAGCGGGGGTAGGCACAGATACGCAGTATTTT	CASSYPIAGVGTDTQYF
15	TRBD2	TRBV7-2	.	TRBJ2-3	TGTGCCAGCAGCTTCGAGCGGGGGGGCGCAGATACGCAGTATTTT	CASSFERGGADTQYF
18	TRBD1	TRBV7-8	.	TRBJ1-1	TGTGCCAGCAGCTTAGGGGGGACAGGGTGGTCGACCGGCACTGAAGCTTTCTTT	CASSLGGTGWSTGTEAFF
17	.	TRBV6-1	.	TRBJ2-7	TGTGCCAGCAGTGGAACCACAATGGCCGAACGTCCTTACGAGCAGTACTTC	CASSGTTMAERPYEQYF
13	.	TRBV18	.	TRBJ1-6	TGTGCCAGCTCACCTTTAACTTATTCACCCCTCCACTTT	CASSPLTYSPLHF
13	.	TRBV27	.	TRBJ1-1	TGTGCCAGCAGTCTGGGGAGGAACACTGAAGCTTTCTTT	CASSLGRNTEAFF
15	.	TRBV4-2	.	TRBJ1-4	TGTGCCAGCAGCCAAGATAGTCCAACTAATGAAAAACTGTTTTTT	CASSQDSPTNEKLFF
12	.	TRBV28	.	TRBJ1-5	TGTGCCAGCAGTATACAGGTACAGCCCCAGCATTTT	CASSIQVQPQHF
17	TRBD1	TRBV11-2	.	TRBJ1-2	TGTGCCAGCAGCACCTCAAACCCCGGACAGGCTAACTATGGCTACACCTTC	CASSTSNPGQANYGYTF
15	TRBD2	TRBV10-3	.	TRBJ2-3	TGTGCCATCAGTGAGACTAGCGGGAGAAGAGATACGCAGTATTTT	CAISETSGRRDTQYF
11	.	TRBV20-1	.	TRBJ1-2	TGCAGTGGACGGGTTAACTATGGCTACACCTTC	CSGRVNYGYTF
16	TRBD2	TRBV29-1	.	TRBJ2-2	TGCAGCGTGGGAATGACTAGCGGGATGGGAGGCGGGGAGCTGTTTTTT	CSVGMTSGMGGGELFF
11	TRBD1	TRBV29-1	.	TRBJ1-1	TGCAGCGTCCAGGGGGTAACTGAAGCTTTCTTT	CSVQGVTEAFF
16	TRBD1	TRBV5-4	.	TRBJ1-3	TGTGCCAGCAGCTTGGCCGGGACAGTAAGAGGAAACACCATATATTTT	CASSLAGTVRGNTIYF
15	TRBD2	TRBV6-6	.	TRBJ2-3	TGTGCCAGCACGAGTAGCGGGGAAAGCACAGATACGCAGTATTTT	CASTSSGESTDTQYF
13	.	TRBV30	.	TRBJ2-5	TGTGCCTGGAGTTTCGACTTTCAAGAGACCCAGTACTTC	CAWSFDFQETQYF
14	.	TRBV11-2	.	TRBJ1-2	TGTGCCAGCAGCTTAAATGGTCGCAACGGTGGCTACACCTTC	CASSLNGRNGGYTF
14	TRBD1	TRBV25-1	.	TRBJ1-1	TGTGCCAGCAGCCGAGGGGGCGTGAACACTGAAGCTTTCTTT	CASSRGGVNTEAFF
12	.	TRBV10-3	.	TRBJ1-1	TGTGCCATCAGTGAAGAAGGGGGTGAAGCTTTCTTT	CAISEEGGEAFF
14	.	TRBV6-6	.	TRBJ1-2	TGTGCCAGCAGTTATACTGGGAGATACGATGGCTACACCTTC	CASSYTGRYDGYTF